This TCR beta chain was sequenced during a study of identical twins (dated by TCRdb to 2016 to 2017). The study in broad terms: To test whether fetal clonotypes persist, the study used deep sequencing on TCR alpha and beta repertoires from monozygotic twins, unrelated adults of various ages, and cord blood. Replicate twin experiments were performed at different times using different library preparation protocols to rule out contamination. Beyond this particular receptor, the publication reports: Out-of-frame TCR alpha sequences shared between twins showed an excess of low generation-probability sequences compared with coincidental sharing between unrelated individuals. Fewer insertions were carried by abundant cord blood beta clonotypes; a weaker similar trend was observed in young adult naive repertoires, while no such trend was observed in memory repertoires. The excess sharing between twins in beta out-of-frame sequences was weaker because fewer shared sequences reduced the signal-to-noise ratio. Conclusions relied on cross-sectional statistical analysis, since the same donors could not be followed over many years. Recombination models systematically underestimated out-of-frame TCR alpha sharing in monozygotic twins but agreed with sharing between unrelated individuals. Invariant T cells such as MAIT and iNKT could partly confound zero-insertion analyses, although diverse VJ usage argued against such confounding for most clonotypes.

Library construction relied on 5' RACE. The sample was run on an Illumina HiSeq 2000. Template switching added a universal primer binding site, and the final cDNA carried a unique molecular identifier that allowed TCR cDNA molecules to be counted accurately. First-strand cDNA for TCR alpha and beta chains was synthesized from specific primers in the conserved constant-segment region. To control for contamination, every cDNA library carried two barcodes: a SMART-Mk sample barcode plus Illumina barcodes. TruSeq adapter sequences, together with Illumina sample barcodes, were added in two successive PCR steps. The TCR alpha and beta cDNA libraries were sequenced on the Illumina HiSeq platform using custom primers. The published analysis was carried out like this. MiGEC processed the raw reads to extract unique molecular identifiers, while MiXCR was used to determine the CDR3 positions. For each individual, recombination models were inferred using an EM algorithm with the repgenHMM and IGoR tools. Shared clonotype analysis was performed with the tcR package in R, normalizing sharing by the product of cloneset sizes. Out-of-frame nonproductive sequences were analyzed to study raw recombination free of thymic and clonal selection effects. TCRdb took the public reads, trimmed them with fastp at Q25, ran MiXCR for clone calling and kept in-frame beta chains. CDR3 protein duplicates are merged, each entry listing the most common genes and DNA. TCRdb assigned the V and J calls; the authors' analysis was not used. For this sample the table gives hundreds of thousands of distinct CDR3 sequences, of which more than 9% were detected only once. Jointly, the top ten make up about 1.5% of the sample.

With respect to this clonotype: This receptor's antigen is unknown. Base qualities are not provided; no much larger clone lies one nucleotide away.

Every donor in the study was a healthy Caucasian. Three pairs of female monozygotic twins, all aged about 18 to 30 years, were included in the twin cohort. Peripheral blood mononuclear cells were used as the source from which RNA for TCR libraries was isolated. The CDR3 measures 15 amino acids from cysteine to phenylalanine. The kept DNA is CDR3 alone, 45 bases in frame from the first base. V loses 5 bases at its end and J loses 5 bases; junction bases beyond the gene matches: 5. CDR1 and CDR2, looked up from the germline V gene, are SGHVS and FNYEAQ. The sample also formed part of further work on yellow fever vaccine responses in identical twins. The second paper states: According to the authors, the vaccine-induced T cell response in identical twins seemed to be partly convergent and partly specific to each individual. In the study, vaccine-responding T cell clones were precisely tracked in identical twins.

This TCR was sampled from a woman aged 18-29 years in good health. Specimen: PBMCs. The V and J genes are TRBV7-6 and TRBJ2-3; 12 central nucleotides agree with TRBD2. Here is the DNA: TGTGCCAGCAGCCTCTTGACTAGCGGGGGAGATACGCAGTATTTT. Its product reads: CASSLLTSGGDTQYF.